This entry concerns a single T cell receptor beta chain. Its antigen remains unknown. In the same sample, other DNA sequences code for this CDR3. CDR1 is SGHDN, CDR2 FVKESK, per germline. CDR3 length: 13 residues. Trimming removed 0 bases at V and 5 bases at J, with 5 bases between. This sample stems from a study of OX40 agonist ivuxolimab in advanced cancers. As for the study in general: It was ivuxolimab, an agonistic anti-OX40 (CD134) antibody, that patients were treated with. Partial responses were achieved by three patients: one hepatocellular carcinoma, two cutaneous melanoma.

Method: immunoSEQ multiplex PCR; TCRdb's copy keeps in-frame clones and lacks some. The table shows approximately 84,000 clones, with 80% to 90% occurring only once. Whole-study findings and limits: The antigen specificity of the peripheral T cells (those that were expanded) was not determined.

The gene calls are TRBV14 and TRBJ1-5; unclear D gene. The sequence came from an adult with an advanced solid tumor such as melanoma, head and neck, liver or kidney cancer. Sequenced here: CD4+ or CD8+ T cells sorted from blood, sampled in a trial of the OX40 agonist ivuxolimab. CDR3 coding DNA: TGTGCCAGCAGCCAAGATTCGGATCAGCCCCAGCATTTT. Amino acid sequence: CASSQDSDQPQHF.